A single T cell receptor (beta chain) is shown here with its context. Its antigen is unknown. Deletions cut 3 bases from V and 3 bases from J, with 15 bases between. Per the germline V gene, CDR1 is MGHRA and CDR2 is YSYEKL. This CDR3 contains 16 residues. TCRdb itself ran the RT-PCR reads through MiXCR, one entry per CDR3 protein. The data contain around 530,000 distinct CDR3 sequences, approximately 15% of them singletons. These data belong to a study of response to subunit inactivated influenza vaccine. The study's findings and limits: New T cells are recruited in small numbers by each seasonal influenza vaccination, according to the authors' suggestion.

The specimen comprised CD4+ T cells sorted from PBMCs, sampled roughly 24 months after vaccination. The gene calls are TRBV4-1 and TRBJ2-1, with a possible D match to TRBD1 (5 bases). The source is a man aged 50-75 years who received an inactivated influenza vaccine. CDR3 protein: CASSHQGLQGYNEQFF. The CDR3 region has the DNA TGCGCCAGCAGCCACCAAGGGCTCCAGGGCTACAATGAGCAGTTCTTC.